The next 5 T cell receptor beta chains were all read from a single sample in a study of blood T cell repertoires in COVID-19. Clones were sequenced by immunoSEQ multiplex PCR, and TCRdb holds only the in-frame ones, with some missing. The sample carries about 130,000 clones, around 89% recorded once. The sample consisted of peripheral blood. These receptors came from a man aged 60 to 69 with active or convalescent COVID-19.

V and J are TRBV28 and TRBJ1-4; 7 bases are shared with TRBD1. This CDR3 is 15 amino acids long. Germline CDR1 MDHEN, CDR2 SYDVKM. The trim removed 5 bases at V and 2 bases at J, leaving 5 bases unmatched. The CDR3 sequence is CASSTTGVTNEKLFF. CDR3 nucleotides: TGTGCCAGCAGTACCACAGGGGTGACTAATGAAAAACTGTTTTTT.

The chain employs TRBV10-2 and TRBJ2-1, with 8 bases fitting TRBD2. The germline V gene encodes CDR1 WSHSY and CDR2 SAAADI. The CDR3 is made up of 14 amino acids. The trim removed 6 bases at V and 2 bases at J, leaving 3 bases unmatched. CDR3 bases: TGCGCCAGCAGAGGCGGGGGGCCCTACAATGAGCAGTTCTTC. This codes for CASRGGGPYNEQFF.

This clone has only a few counts. The rearrangement links TRBV3-1 (or the pseudogene TRBV3-2) to TRBJ2-2; D ambiguous. Trimming shortened V by 4 bases and J by 5 bases, and 14 bases separated the two germline ends. Germline CDR1 and CDR2: LGHDT and YNNKEL (reference sequence). The CDR3 runs 15 residues. CDR3 coding DNA: TGTGCCAGCAGCCCAGGCCAGTATGAGACCGGGGAGCTGTTTTTT. The encoded protein is CASSPGQYETGELFF.

Only one count was recorded for this clone. V and J are TRBV2 and TRBJ2-7; D may be TRBD2 (5 bases). The germline V gene has CDR1 SNHLY and CDR2 FYNNEI. The CDR3 is 13 residues long. V lost 5 bases and J lost 7, with 15 bases in between. The CDR3 region has the DNA TGTGCCAGCAGTATCTTTCCCACGGGGGAGCAGTACTTC. Protein sequence: CASSIFPTGEQYF.

The chain couples TRBV4-1 to TRBJ2-1; D may be TRBD2 (7 bases). V was pared by 0 bases and J by 8 bases, with 17 bases between. Germline CDR1 reads MGHRA; CDR2 reads YSYEKL. The CDR3 has 16 amino acids. This CDR3 is CASSQDPGGYWDEQFF. CDR3 coding DNA: TGCGCCAGCAGCCAAGATCCGGGGGGCTACTGGGATGAGCAGTTCTTC.